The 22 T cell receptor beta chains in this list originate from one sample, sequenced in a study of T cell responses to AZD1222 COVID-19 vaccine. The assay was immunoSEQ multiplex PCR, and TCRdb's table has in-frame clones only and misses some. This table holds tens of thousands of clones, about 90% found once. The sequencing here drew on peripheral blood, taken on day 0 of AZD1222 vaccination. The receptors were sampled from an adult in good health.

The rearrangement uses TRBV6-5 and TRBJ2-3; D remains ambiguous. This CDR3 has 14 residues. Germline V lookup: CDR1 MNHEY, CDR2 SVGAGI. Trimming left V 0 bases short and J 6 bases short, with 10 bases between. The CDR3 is CASSYSNRWDTQYF. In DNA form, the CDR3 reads TGTGCCAGCAGTTACTCGAACAGATGGGATACGCAGTATTTT.

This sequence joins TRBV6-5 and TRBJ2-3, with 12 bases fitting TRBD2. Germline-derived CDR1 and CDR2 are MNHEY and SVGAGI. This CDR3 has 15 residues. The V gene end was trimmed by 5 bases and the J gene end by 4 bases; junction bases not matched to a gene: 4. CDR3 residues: CASSLAGGPSDTQYF. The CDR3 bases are TGTGCCAGCAGTCTAGCGGGGGGGCCTTCAGATACGCAGTATTTT.

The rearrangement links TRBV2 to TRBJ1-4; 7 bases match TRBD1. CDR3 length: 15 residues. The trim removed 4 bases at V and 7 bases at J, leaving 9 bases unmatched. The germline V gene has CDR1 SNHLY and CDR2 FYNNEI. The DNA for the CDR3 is TGTGCCAGCAGTGGGGACAGAGCTCTAGGTGAAAAACTGTTTTTT. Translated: CASSGDRALGEKLFF.

The CDR3 region has the DNA TGTGCCAGCAGCTACGAAGCTGGACACACAGATACGCAGTATTTT. Its protein product is CASSYEAGHTDTQYF. V is TRBV7-3 and J is TRBJ2-3; D may be TRBD1 (5 bases). Between the trimmed V and J ends, which lost 4 bases and 2 bases, there was a span of 13 bases. The length of the CDR3 is 15 residues. Per germline, CDR1 SGHTA and CDR2 FQGTGA.

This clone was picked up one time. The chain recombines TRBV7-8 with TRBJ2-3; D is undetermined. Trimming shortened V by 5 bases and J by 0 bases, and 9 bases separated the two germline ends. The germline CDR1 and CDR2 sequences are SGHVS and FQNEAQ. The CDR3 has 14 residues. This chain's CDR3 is CASSQQTSTDTQYF. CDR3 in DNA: TGTGCCAGCAGCCAACAGACTAGCACAGATACGCAGTATTTT.

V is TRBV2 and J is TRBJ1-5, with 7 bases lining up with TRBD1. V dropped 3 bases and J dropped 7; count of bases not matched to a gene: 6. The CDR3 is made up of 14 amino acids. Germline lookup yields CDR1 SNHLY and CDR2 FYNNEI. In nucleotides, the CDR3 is TGTGCCAGCAGTGAGAGACAGGGAAGCCAGCCCCAGCATTTT. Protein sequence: CASSERQGSQPQHF.

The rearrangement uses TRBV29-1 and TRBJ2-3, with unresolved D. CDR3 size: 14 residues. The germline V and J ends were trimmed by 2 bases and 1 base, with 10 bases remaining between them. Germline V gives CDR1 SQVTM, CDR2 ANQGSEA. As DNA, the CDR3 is TGCAGCGTTGAACCGGCCCCCCGCACAGATACGCAGTATTTT. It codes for CSVEPAPRTDTQYF.

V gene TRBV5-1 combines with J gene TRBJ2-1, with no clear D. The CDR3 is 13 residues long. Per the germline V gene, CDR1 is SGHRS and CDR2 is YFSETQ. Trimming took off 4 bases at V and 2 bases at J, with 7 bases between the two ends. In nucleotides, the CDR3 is TGCGCCAGCAGCCTCGGCCCCTACAATGAGCAGTTCTTC. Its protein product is CASSLGPYNEQFF.

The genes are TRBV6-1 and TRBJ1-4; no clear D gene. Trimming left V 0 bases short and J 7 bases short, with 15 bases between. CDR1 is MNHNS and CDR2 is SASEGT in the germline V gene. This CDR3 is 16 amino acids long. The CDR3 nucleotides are TGTGCCAGCAGTGAAGCGCTGGCCGGGATGGGTGAAAAACTGTTTTTT. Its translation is CASSEALAGMGEKLFF.

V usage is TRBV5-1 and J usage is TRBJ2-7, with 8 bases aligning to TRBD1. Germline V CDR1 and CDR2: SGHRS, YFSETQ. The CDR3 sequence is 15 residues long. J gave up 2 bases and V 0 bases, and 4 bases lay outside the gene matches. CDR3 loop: CASSLGTDRAYEQYF. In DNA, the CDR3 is TGCGCCAGCAGCTTGGGTACGGACAGGGCCTACGAGCAGTACTTC.

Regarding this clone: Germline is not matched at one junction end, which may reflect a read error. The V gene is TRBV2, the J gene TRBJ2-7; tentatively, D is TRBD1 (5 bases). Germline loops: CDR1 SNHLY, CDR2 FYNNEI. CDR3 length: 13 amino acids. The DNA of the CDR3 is TGTGCCAGCAGTGAAACCCCCAGGGCGCAAATAATCTTC. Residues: CASSETPRAQIIF.

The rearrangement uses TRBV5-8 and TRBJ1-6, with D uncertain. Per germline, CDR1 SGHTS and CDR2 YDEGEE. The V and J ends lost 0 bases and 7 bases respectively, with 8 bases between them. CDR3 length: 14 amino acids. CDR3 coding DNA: TGTGCCAGCAGCTTGGCCGGGTGGAATTCACCCCTCCACTTT. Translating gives CASSLAGWNSPLHF.

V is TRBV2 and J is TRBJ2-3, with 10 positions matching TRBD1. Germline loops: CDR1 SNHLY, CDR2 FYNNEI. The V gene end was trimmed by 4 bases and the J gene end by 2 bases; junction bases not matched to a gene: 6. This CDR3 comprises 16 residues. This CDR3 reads CASSVRGQGTTDTQYF. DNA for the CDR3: TGTGCCAGCAGTGTAAGGGGACAGGGGACCACAGATACGCAGTATTTT.

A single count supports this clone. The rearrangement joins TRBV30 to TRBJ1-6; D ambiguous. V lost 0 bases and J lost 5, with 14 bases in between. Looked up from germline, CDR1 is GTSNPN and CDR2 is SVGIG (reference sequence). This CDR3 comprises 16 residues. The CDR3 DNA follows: TGTGCCTGGAGTGTACCGCCGGGAGCTCATAATTCACCCCTCCACTTT. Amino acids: CAWSVPPGAHNSPLHF.

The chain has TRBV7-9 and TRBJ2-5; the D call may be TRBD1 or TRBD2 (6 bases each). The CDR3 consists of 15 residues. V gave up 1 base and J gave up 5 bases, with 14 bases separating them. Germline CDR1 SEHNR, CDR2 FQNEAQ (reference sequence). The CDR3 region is CASSLVGGLMETQYF. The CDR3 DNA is TGTGCCAGCAGCTTAGTAGGGGGGCTGATGGAGACCCAGTACTTC.

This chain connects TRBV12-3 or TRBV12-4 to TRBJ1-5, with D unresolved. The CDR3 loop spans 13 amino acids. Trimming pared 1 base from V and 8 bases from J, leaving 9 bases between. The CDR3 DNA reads TGTGCCAGCAGTTTAGGGGGTTTGGAGCCCCAGCATTTT. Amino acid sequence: CASSLGGLEPQHF.

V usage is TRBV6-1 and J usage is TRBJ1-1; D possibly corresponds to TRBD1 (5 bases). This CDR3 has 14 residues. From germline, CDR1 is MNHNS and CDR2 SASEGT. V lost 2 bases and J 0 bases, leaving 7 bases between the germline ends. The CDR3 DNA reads TGTGCCAGCAGTGAATTGGGGCTGAACACTGAAGCTTTCTTT. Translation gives CASSELGLNTEAFF.

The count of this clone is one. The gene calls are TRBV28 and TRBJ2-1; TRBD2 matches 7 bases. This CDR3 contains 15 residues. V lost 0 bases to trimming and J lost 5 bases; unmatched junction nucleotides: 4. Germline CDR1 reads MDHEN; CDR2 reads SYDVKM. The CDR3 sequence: CASSLWGGGNNEQFF. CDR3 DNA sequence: TGTGCCAGCAGTTTATGGGGCGGGGGAAACAATGAGCAGTTCTTC. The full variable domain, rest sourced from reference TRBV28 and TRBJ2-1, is DVKVTQSSRYLVKRTGEKVFLECVQDMDHENMFWYRQDPGLGLRLIYFSYDVKMKEKGDIPEGYSVSREKKERFSLILESASTNQTSMYLCASSLWGGGNNEQFFGPGTRLTVL.

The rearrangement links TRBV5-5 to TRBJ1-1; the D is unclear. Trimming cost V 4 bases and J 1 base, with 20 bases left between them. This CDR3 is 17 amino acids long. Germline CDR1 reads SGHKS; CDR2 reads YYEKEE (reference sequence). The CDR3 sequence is CASSTSGPRSPNTEAFF. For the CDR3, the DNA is TGTGCCAGCAGCACGTCCGGGCCCCGGTCTCCGAACACTGAAGCTTTCTTT. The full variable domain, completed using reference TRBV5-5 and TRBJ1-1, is DAGVTQSPTHLIKTRGQQVTLRCSPISGHKSVSWYQQVLGQGPQFIFQYYEKEERGRGNFPDRFSARQFPNYSSELNVNALLLGDSALYLCASSTSGPRSPNTEAFFGQGTRLTVV.

The CDR3 protein is CASSLSGNTEAFF. In DNA form, the CDR3 reads TGTGCCAGCAGCTTAAGCGGGAACACTGAAGCTTTCTTT. The chain links TRBV7-3 to TRBJ1-1, with D unresolved. Deletions cut 1 base from V and 1 base from J, with 4 bases between. Germline CDR1 is SGHTA and CDR2 is FQGTGA. The CDR3 has 13 amino acids.

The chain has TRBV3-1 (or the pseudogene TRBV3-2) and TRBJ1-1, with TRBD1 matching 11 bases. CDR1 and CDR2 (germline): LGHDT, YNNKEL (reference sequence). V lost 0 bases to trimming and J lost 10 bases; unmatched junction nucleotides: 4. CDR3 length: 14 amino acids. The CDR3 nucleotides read TGTGCCAGCAGCCAAGATGCGGACAGGGGGCTAGCTTTCTTT. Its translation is CASSQDADRGLAFF.

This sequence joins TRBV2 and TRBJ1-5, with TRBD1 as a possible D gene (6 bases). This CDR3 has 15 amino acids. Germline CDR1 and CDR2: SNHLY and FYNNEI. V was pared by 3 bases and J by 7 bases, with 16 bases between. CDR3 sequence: CASSDRQGNSQPQHF. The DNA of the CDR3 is TGTGCCAGCAGTGATCGTCAGGGGAATTCGCAGCCCCAGCATTTT.